The present TCR beta chain was sequenced within a study of graft-versus-host responses after intestinal transplantation. Points from the study as a whole: The study found high graft-versus-host to host-versus-graft clonal ratios in allografts of patients with graft-donor T cell macrochimerism.

Germline CDR1 SGHRS, CDR2 YFSETQ. CDR3 length: 14 residues. The V segment lost 2 bases and the J segment 7 bases; nucleotides outside the gene matches: 4. The data were produced by immunoSEQ multiplex PCR, yet TCRdb's version contains in-frame clones alone and is incomplete. Among about 22,000 clones listed, around 41% were seen once. Irradiated stimulators labeled with violet dye, around 200,000 in number, were plated with around 200,000 CFSE-labeled responders. After the reaction, proliferating CFSE-low CD3+CD4+ and CD3+CD8+ responders were sorted. The TCR was taken from a human patient who received an intestinal transplant. Specimen: alloreactive CD8+ T cells from a mixed lymphocyte reaction culture, collected before intestinal transplant. The subset here: CFSE-low proliferating T cells sorted from roughly six-day pre-transplant mixed lymphocyte reaction (GvH or HvG direction). The chain employs TRBV5-1 and TRBJ2-5; 11 bases align to TRBD2. CDR3 in amino acids: CASSFVGLAGTQYF. The CDR3 nucleotides read TGCGCCAGCAGCTTTGTTGGACTAGCGGGGACCCAGTACTTC. Full variable domain (remainder filled in from reference TRBV5-1 and TRBJ2-5): KAGVTQTPRYLIKTRGQQVTLSCSPISGHRSVSWYQQTPGQGLQFLFEYFSETQRNKGNFPGRFSGRQFSNSRSEMNVSTLELGDSALYLCASSFVGLAGTQYFGPGTRLLVL.